This is a list of T cell receptor beta chains from one sample in a study of OX40 agonist ivuxolimab in advanced cancers. Sequencing was performed with immunoSEQ multiplex PCR; in TCRdb, only in-frame clones are kept and a portion is missing. The sample has tens of thousands of clones; about 91% are singletons. Sample: CD4+ or CD8+ T cells sorted from blood, taken in a trial of the OX40 agonist ivuxolimab. These receptors were collected from an adult with an advanced solid tumor such as melanoma, head and neck, liver or kidney cancer. The CDR3 runs from the conserved cysteine through the conserved F or W. The D gene is left open where the match is weak. Not every row has a clone size; where given, it reads once, few, many or a size class.

TRBJ2-7 TRBV4-1 . 13 . CASGRDRLDEQYF TGCGCCAGCGGCCGGGACCGCCTAGACGAGCAGTACTTC
TRBJ2-5 TRBV27 . 15 . CAGSLDYRVTETQYF TGTGCCGGCAGTTTAGATTACAGGGTGACAGAGACCCAGTACTTC
TRBJ2-1 TRBV5-1 . 15 TRBD2 CASSPSGTNNNEQFF TGCGCCAGCAGCCCTAGCGGGACGAACAACAATGAGCAGTTCTTC
TRBJ2-7 TRBV6-5 . 14 . CASSLQGVLGEQYF TGTGCCAGCAGTCTCCAGGGAGTCCTAGGCGAGCAGTACTTC
TRBJ1-3 TRBV5-1 . 19 TRBD1 CASSVMDRAVVFSGNTIYF TGCGCCAGCAGCGTGATGGACAGGGCCGTGGTTTTCTCTGGAAACACCATATATTTT
TRBJ1-1 TRBV11-2 . 14 TRBD1 CASSLAGGGTEAFF TGTGCCAGCAGCTTGGCAGGGGGAGGCACTGAAGCTTTCTTT
TRBJ2-7 TRBV2 . 15 TRBD2 CASRGLRGRAYEQYF TGTGCCAGCAGAGGTTTGCGCGGGAGGGCCTACGAGCAGTACTTC
TRBJ1-1 TRBV7-9 . 15 TRBD1 CASRRTGGSYTEAFF TGTGCCAGCAGGCGGACAGGGGGTTCCTACACTGAAGCTTTCTTT
TRBJ2-1 TRBV6-1 . 14 TRBD2 CASSVKAGVNEQFF TGTGCCAGCAGTGTAAAAGCGGGAGTCAATGAGCAGTTCTTC
TRBJ1-4 TRBV6-5 . 15 . CASSWGRGGNEKLFF TGTGCCAGCAGTTGGGGCCGCGGGGGTAATGAAAAACTGTTTTTT
TRBJ1-5 TRBV6-6 . 16 TRBD1 CASNTGTGWTNQPQHF TGTGCCAGCAATACCGGGACAGGGTGGACCAATCAGCCCCAGCATTTT
TRBJ1-3 TRBV18 . 15 . CASSPMPYSGNTIYF TGTGCCAGCTCGCCGATGCCTTACTCTGGAAACACCATATATTTT
TRBJ2-2 TRBV6-1 . 16 . CASSAYRGGNTGELFF TGTGCCAGCAGTGCGTACAGGGGGGGGAACACCGGGGAGCTGTTTTTT
TRBJ2-7 TRBV6-5 . 14 . CASSYSTGVGEQYF TGTGCCAGCAGTTACTCGACTGGCGTCGGGGAGCAGTACTTC
TRBJ2-7 TRBV28 . 14 . CASLGRGLRVEQYF TGTGCCAGCCTAGGTAGGGGACTCAGGGTCGAGCAGTACTTC
TRBJ1-5 TRBV2 . 14 . CASSVSGGNQPQHF TGTGCCAGCAGTGTATCGGGGGGTAATCAGCCCCAGCATTTT
TRBJ2-2 TRBV7-3 . 15 . CASSLGRSSAGELFF TGTGCCAGCAGCTTAGGGCGGTCATCCGCCGGGGAGCTGTTTTTT
TRBJ2-2 TRBV18 . 18 . CASSPPNRGLGGTGELFF TGTGCCAGCTCACCACCTAACCGCGGTCTAGGAGGCACCGGGGAGCTGTTTTTT
TRBJ1-2 TRBV9 . 15 . CASSVREDERYGYTF TGTGCCAGCAGCGTACGGGAGGACGAGAGGTATGGCTACACCTTC
TRBJ1-5 TRBV23-1 . 18 TRBD1 CASSRGGQGPYSNQPQHF TGCGCCAGCAGTCGGGGGGGACAGGGGCCCTATAGCAATCAGCCCCAGCATTTT
TRBJ2-7 TRBV28 . 14 . CASSLPGRAYEQYF TGTGCCAGCAGCCTACCTGGGCGGGCCTACGAGCAGTACTTC
TRBJ1-1 TRBV2 . 14 . CASSARGTDTEAFF TGTGCCAGCAGTGCGAGGGGGACGGACACTGAAGCTTTCTTT
TRBJ2-1 TRBV19 . 13 . CASSFLGDNEQFF TGTGCCAGCTCCTTCTTGGGAGACAATGAGCAGTTCTTC
TRBJ2-5 TRBV18 . 16 . CASSPHPPGSGETQYF TGTGCCAGCTCACCTCATCCCCCCGGGAGCGGGGAGACCCAGTACTTC
TRBJ1-3 TRBV5-1 . 16 . CASSLGAAASGNTIYF TGCGCCAGCAGCTTGGGGGCGGCGGCCTCTGGAAACACCATATATTTT
TRBJ2-1 TRBV5-1 . 15 . CASSLAASSYNEQFF TGCGCCAGCAGCTTGGCAGCCAGCTCCTACAATGAGCAGTTCTTC
TRBJ2-1 TRBV18 . 16 TRBD1 CASSAKTGRGYNEQFF TGTGCCAGCTCGGCTAAGACAGGGAGAGGCTACAATGAGCAGTTCTTC
TRBJ1-1 TRBV30 . 14 TRBD1 CAWGGQVMNTEAFF TGTGCCTGGGGGGGACAGGTCATGAACACTGAAGCTTTCTTT
TRBJ1-2 TRBV28 . 15 . CASSLGPLANYGYTF TGTGCCAGCAGCTTAGGGCCGTTAGCTAACTATGGCTACACCTTC
TRBJ1-1 TRBV7-6 . 15 . CASSPTQRMNTEAFF TGTGCCAGCAGCCCCACACAGCGCATGAACACTGAAGCTTTCTTT
TRBJ2-5 TRBV2 . 15 TRBD2 CASSEAGLAGETQYF TGTGCCAGCAGTGAAGCGGGACTAGCGGGCGAGACCCAGTACTTC
TRBJ1-6 TRBV5-3 few 16 . CARSSRQDSYNSPLHF TGTGCCAGAAGCTCCCGACAGGACTCCTATAATTCACCCCTCCACTTT
TRBJ2-5 TRBV5-1 once 14 TRBD1 CASSTTGVGETQYF TGCGCCAGCAGCACCACAGGGGTCGGGGAGACCCAGTACTTC
TRBJ1-5 TRBV11-2 few 14 . CASSVVGSNQPQHF TGTGCCAGCAGCGTAGTAGGGAGCAATCAGCCCCAGCATTTT
TRBJ2-5 TRBV29-1 . 14 . CSVMNRVGRETQYF TGCAGCGTCATGAACCGGGTTGGTAGAGAGACCCAGTACTTC
TRBJ2-1 TRBV28 . 15 . CASSSNNLVRRVQFF TGTGCCAGCAGTTCAAACAACCTAGTCCGCCGAGTGCAGTTCTTC
TRBJ2-7 TRBV14 . 17 TRBD1 CASSRGRGHPSYDEQYF TGTGCCAGCAGCCGGGGCAGGGGGCACCCTTCTTACGACGAGCAGTACTTC
TRBJ2-5 TRBV28 . 15 . CASSLSVGARETQYF TGTGCCAGCAGTTTGTCGGTGGGGGCAAGAGAGACCCAGTACTTC
TRBJ2-2 TRBV2 . 14 . CASRGSIGAGELFF TGTGCCAGCAGGGGCAGCATCGGCGCGGGGGAGCTGTTTTTT
TRBJ1-5 TRBV10-3 few 12 . CAMGADNQPQHF TGTGCCATGGGGGCTGACAATCAGCCCCAGCATTTT
TRBJ2-2 TRBV5-1 . 13 . CASSLVLAGELFF TGCGCCAGCAGCTTAGTGTTAGCCGGGGAGCTGTTTTTT
TRBJ1-5 TRBV10-3 . 15 TRBD1 CATGTFGTGNQPQHF TGTGCCACCGGAACGTTCGGGACAGGAAATCAGCCCCAGCATTTT
TRBJ1-1 TRBV6-5 . 14 . CASSFALKNTEAFF TGTGCCAGCAGTTTCGCACTGAAGAACACTGAAGCTTTCTTT
TRBJ2-7 TRBV20-1 . 11 TRBD2 CSSGRFREQYF TGCAGTAGCGGGAGGTTTCGGGAGCAGTACTTC
TRBJ2-1 TRBV19 few 17 . CASSIPGPVSLYNEQFF TGTGCCAGTAGTATTCCAGGCCCTGTGTCCCTCTACAATGAGCAGTTCTTC
TRBJ2-7 TRBV2 once 13 . CASSENHSHEQYF TGTGCCAGCAGTGAAAATCACAGCCACGAGCAGTACTTC
TRBJ2-5 TRBV29-1 . 12 TRBD2 CSDSLAGETQYF TGCAGCGATTCACTAGCGGGAGAGACCCAGTACTTC
TRBJ2-3 TRBV12-5 few 15 . CASGLVGGGSNTQYF TGTGCTAGTGGTTTAGTAGGGGGAGGTTCTAATACGCAGTATTTT